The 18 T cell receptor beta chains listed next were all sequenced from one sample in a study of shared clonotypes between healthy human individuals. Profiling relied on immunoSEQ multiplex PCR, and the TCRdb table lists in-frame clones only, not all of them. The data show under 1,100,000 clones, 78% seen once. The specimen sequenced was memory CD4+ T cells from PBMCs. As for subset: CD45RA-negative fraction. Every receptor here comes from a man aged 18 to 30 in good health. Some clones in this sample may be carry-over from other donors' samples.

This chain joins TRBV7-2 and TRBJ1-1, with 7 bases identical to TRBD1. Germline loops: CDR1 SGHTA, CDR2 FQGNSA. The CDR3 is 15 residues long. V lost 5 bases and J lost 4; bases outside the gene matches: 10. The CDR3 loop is CASSPPPEGATEAFF. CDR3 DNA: TGTGCCAGCAGCCCCCCCCCGGAGGGGGCCACTGAAGCTTTCTTT.

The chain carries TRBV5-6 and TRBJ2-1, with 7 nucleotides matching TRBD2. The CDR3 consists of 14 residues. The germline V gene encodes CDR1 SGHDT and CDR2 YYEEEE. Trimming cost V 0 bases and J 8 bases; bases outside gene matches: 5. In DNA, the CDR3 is TGTGCCAGCAGCTTGGCACTAGCGCTCGATGAGCAGTTCTTC. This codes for CASSLALALDEQFF.

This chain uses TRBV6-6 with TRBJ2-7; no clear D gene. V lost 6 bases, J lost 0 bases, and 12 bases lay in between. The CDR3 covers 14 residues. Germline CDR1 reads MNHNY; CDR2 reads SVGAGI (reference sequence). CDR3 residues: CASRPDGSSYEQYF. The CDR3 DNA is TGTGCCAGCAGGCCAGATGGCAGCTCCTACGAGCAGTACTTC.

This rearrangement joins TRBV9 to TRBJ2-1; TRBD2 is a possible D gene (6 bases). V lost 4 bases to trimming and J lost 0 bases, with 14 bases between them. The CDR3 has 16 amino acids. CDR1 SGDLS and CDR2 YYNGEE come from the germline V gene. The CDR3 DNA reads TGTGCCAGCAGCTCCCTCCCCGGGAGCTCCTACAATGAGCAGTTCTTC. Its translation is CASSSLPGSSYNEQFF.

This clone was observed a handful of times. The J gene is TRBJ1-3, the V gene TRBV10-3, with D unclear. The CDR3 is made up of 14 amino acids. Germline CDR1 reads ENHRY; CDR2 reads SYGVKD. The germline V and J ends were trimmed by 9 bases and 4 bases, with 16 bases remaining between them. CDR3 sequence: CAIRGIGAGNTIYF. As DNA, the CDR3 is TGTGCCATTAGAGGGATCGGAGCCGGAAACACCATATATTTT.

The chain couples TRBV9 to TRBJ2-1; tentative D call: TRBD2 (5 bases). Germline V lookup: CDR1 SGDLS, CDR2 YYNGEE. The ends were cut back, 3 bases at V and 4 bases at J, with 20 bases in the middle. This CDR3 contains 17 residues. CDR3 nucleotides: TGTGCCAGCAGCGGCCAATTCCGGACTCCTAAATACAATGAGCAGTTCTTC. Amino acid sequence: CASSGQFRTPKYNEQFF.

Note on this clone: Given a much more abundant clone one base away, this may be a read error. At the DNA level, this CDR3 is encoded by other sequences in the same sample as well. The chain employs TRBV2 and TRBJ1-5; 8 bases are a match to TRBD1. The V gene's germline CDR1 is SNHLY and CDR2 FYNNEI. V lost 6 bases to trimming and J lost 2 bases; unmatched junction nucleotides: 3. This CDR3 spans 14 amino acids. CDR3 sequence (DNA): TGTGCCAGCAGCGGGACAGGCGGCAATCAGCCCCAGCATTTT. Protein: CASSGTGGNQPQHF. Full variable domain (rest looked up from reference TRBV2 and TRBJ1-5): EPEVTQTPSHQVTQMGQEVILRCVPISNHLYFYWYRQILGQKVEFLVSFYNNEISEKSEIFDDQFSVERPDGSNFTLKIRSTKLEDSAMYFCASSGTGGNQPQHFGDGTRLSIL.

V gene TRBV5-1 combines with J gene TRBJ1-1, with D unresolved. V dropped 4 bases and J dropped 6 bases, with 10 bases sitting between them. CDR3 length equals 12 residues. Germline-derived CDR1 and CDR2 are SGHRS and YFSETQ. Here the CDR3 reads CASSQNGPEAFF. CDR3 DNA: TGCGCCAGCAGCCAAAACGGCCCTGAAGCTTTCTTT.

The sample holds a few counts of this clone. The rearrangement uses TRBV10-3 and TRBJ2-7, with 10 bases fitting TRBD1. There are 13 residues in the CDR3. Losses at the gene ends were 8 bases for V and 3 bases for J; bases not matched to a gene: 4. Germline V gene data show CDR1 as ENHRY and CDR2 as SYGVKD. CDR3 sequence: CAISGQGYYEQYF. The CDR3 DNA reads TGTGCCATCTCGGGACAGGGGTACTACGAGCAGTACTTC.

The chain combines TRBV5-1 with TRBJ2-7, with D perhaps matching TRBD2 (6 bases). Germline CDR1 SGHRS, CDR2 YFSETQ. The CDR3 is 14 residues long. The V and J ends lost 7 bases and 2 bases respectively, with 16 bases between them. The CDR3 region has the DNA TGCGCCAGCCATATATCCGGGAGAACCTACGAGCAGTACTTC. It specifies CASHISGRTYEQYF.

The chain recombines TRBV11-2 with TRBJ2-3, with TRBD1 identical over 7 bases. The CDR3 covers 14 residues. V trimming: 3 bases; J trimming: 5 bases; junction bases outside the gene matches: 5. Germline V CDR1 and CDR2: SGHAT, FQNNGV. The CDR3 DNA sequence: TGTGCCAGCAGCTTGTGGCAGGGGGTAGATACGCAGTATTTT. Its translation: CASSLWQGVDTQYF.

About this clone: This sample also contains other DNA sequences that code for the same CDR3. The CDR3 DNA reads as TGCAGTGCTCGTTGGGGCACTGAAGCTTTCTTT. This gives the protein CSARWGTEAFF. The V call is TRBV20-1, the J call TRBJ1-1, with D unclear. Between the trimmed V and J ends, which lost 5 bases and 4 bases, there was a span of 8 bases. The CDR3 runs to 11 residues. In germline, CDR1 is DFQATT, CDR2 SNEGSKA (reference sequence).

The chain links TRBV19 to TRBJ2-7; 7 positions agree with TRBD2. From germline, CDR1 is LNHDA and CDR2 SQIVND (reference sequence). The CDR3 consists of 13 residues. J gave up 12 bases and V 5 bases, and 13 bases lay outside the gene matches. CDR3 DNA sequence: TGTGCCAGTAGTCACGGACCCCGGGACTATATGTACTTC. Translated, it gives CASSHGPRDYMYF. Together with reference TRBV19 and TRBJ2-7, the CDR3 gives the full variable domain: DGGITQSPKYLFRKEGQNVTLSCEQNLNHDAMYWYRQDPGQGLRLIYYSQIVNDFQKGDIAEGYSVSREKKESFPLTVTSAQKNPTAFYLCASSHGPRDYMYFGPGTRLTVT.

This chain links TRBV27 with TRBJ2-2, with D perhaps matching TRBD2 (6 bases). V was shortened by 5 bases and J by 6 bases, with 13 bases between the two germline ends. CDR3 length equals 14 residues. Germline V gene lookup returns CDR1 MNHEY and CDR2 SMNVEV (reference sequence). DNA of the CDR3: TGTGCCAGCAGTCTACAGCGGGTCCCCGGGGAGCTGTTTTTT. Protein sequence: CASSLQRVPGELFF.

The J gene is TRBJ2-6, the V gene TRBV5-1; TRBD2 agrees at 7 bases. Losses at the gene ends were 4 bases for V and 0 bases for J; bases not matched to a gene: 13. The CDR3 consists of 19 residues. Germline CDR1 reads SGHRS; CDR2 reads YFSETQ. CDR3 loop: CASSTRPRGVHSGANVLTF. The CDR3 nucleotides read TGCGCCAGCAGCACGAGGCCTCGGGGGGTCCACTCTGGGGCCAACGTCCTGACTTTC.

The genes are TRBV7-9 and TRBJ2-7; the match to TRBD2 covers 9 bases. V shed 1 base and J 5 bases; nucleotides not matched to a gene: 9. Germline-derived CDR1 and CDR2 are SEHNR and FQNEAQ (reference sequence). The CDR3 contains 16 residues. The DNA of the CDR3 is TGTGCCAGCAGCTTAGACTCCCGGACTAGCGTTCACGAGCAGTACTTC. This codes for CASSLDSRTSVHEQYF.

CDR3 bases: TGTGCCAGCAGCGTAGATTGGGATAATGAGCAGTTCTTC. Translating it yields CASSVDWDNEQFF. J is TRBJ2-1 and V is TRBV9; no clear D gene. Germline V CDR1 and CDR2: SGDLS, YYNGEE. V was trimmed by 0 bases and J by 7 bases, leaving 8 bases between them. The CDR3 sequence is 13 residues long.

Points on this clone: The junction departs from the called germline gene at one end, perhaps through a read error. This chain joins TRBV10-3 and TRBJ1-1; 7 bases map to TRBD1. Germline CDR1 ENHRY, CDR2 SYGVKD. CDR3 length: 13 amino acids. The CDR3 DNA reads TGTGCCATCAGTGAGCCACAGAAGACAGGGATTGGGTTT. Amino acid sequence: CAISEPQKTGIGF.